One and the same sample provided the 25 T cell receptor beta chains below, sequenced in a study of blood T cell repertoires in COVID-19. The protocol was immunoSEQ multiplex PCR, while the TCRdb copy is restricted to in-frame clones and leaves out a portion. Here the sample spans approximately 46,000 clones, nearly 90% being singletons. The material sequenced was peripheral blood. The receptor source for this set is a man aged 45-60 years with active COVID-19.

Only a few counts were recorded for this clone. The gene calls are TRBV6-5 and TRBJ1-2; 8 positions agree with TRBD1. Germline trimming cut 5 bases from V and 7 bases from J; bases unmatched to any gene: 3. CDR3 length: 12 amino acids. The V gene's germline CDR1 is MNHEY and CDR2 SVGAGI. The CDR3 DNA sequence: TGTGCCAGCAGTCAGGGGGCCTCTGGCTACACCTTC. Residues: CASSQGASGYTF.

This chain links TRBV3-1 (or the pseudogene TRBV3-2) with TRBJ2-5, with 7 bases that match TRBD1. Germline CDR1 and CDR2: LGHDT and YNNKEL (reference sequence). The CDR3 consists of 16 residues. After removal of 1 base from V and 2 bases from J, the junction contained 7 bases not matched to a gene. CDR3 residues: CASSQGRDSFQETQYF. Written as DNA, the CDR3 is TGTGCCAGCAGCCAAGGTCGGGACAGTTTTCAAGAGACCCAGTACTTC.

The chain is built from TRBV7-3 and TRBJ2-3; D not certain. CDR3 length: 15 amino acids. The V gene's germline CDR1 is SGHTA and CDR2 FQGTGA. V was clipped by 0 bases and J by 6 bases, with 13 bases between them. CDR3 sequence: CASSLTPAQQDTQYF. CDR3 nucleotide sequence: TGTGCCAGCAGCTTAACCCCGGCCCAACAGGATACGCAGTATTTT. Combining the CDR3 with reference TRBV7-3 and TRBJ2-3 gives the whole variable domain GAGVSQTPSNKVTEKGKYVELRCDPISGHTALYWYRQSLGQGPEFLIYFQGTGAADDSGLPNDRFFAVRPEGSVSTLKIQRTERGDSAVYLCASSLTPAQQDTQYFGPGTRLTVL.

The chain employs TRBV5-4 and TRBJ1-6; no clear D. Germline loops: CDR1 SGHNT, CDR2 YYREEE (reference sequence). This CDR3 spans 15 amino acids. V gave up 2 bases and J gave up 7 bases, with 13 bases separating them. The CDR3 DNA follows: TGTGCCAGCAGCTTATACCAGGTCGGAAATTCACCCCTCCACTTT. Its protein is CASSLYQVGNSPLHF.

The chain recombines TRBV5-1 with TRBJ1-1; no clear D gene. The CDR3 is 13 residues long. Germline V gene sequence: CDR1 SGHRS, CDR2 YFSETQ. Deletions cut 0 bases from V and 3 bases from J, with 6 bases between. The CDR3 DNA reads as TGCGCCAGCAGCTTGGGTGAGTACACTGAAGCTTTCTTT. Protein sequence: CASSLGEYTEAFF.

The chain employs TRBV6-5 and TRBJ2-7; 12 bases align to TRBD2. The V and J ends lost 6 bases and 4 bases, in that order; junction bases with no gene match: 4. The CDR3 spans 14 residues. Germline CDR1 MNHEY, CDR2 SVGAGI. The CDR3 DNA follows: TGTGCCAGCAGCTCTAGCGGGGGGGGTTACGAGCAGTACTTC. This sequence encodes CASSSSGGGYEQYF.

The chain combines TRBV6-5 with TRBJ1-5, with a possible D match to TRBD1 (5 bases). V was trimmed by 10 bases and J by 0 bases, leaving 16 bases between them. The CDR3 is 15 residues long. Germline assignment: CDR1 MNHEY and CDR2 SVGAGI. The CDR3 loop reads CATRRDSNSNQPQHF. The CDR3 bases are TGTGCCACCAGGCGAGACAGTAATAGCAATCAGCCCCAGCATTTT.

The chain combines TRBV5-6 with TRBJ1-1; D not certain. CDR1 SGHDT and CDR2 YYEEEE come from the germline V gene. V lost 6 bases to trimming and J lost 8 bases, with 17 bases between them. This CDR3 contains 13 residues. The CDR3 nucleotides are TGTGCCAGCAACTGGGAGGGAGTCTCAGAAGCTTTCTTT. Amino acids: CASNWEGVSEAFF.

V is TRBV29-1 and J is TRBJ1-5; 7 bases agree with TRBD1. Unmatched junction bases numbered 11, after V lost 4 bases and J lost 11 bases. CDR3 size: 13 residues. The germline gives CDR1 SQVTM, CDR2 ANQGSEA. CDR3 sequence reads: CSVVGTASQAQHF. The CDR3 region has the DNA TGCAGCGTTGTGGGGACAGCGTCCCAGGCCCAGCATTTT.

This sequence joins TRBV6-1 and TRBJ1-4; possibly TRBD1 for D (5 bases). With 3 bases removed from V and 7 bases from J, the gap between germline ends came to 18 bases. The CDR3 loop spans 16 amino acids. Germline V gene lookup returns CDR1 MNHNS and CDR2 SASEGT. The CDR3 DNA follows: TGTGCCAGCAGTGAGAGAATGGGGCTACAGGTTGAAAAACTGTTTTTT. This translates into CASSERMGLQVEKLFF.

For the CDR3, the DNA is TGTGCCAGCAGCTTTGGGGGCGACACCGGGGAGCTGTTTTTT. This codes for CASSFGGDTGELFF. This chain joins TRBV7-3 and TRBJ2-2, with TRBD1 as a possible D gene (6 bases). With 3 bases removed from V and 3 bases from J, the gap between germline ends came to 8 bases. In germline, CDR1 is SGHTA, CDR2 FQGTGA. The CDR3 loop spans 14 amino acids.

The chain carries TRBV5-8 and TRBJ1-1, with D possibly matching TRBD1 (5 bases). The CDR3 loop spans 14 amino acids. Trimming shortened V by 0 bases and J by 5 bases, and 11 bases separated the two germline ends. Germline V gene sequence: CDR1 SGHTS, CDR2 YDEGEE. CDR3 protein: CASSLGGRVTEAFF. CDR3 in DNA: TGTGCCAGCAGCTTGGGTGGCAGGGTGACTGAAGCTTTCTTT.

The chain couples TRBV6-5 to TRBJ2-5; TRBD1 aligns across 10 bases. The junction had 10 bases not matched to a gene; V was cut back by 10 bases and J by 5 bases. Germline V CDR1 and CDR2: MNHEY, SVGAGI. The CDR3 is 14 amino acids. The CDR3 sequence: CATQGQGWVETQYF. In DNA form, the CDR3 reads TGTGCCACCCAGGGACAGGGGTGGGTGGAGACCCAGTACTTC.

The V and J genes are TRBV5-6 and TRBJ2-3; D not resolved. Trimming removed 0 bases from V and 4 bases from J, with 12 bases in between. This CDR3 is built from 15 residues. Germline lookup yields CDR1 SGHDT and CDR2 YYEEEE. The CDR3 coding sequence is TGTGCCAGCAGCTTGGGAGGTATCGGATCAGATACGCAGTATTTT. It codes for CASSLGGIGSDTQYF.

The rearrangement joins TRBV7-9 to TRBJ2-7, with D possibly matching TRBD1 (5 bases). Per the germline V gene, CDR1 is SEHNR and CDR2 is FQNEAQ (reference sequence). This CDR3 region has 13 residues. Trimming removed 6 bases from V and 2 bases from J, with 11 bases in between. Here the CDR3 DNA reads TGTGCCAGCAGTTCGACAGTGCCCTACGAGCAGTACTTC. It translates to CASSSTVPYEQYF. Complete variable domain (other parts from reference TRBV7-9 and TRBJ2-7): DTGVSQNPRHKITKRGQNVTFRCDPISEHNRLYWYRQTLGQGPEFLTYFQNEAQLEKSRLLSDRFSAERPKGSFSTLEIQRTEQGDSAMYLCASSSTVPYEQYFGPGTRLTVT.

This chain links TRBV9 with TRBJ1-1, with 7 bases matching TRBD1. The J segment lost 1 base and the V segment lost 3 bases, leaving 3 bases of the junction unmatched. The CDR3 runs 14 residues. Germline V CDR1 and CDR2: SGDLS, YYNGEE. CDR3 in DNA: TGTGCCAGCAGCGCCGGGACAGCGAACACTGAAGCTTTCTTT. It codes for CASSAGTANTEAFF. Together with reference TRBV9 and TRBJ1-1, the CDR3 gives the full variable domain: DSGVTQTPKHLITATGQRVTLRCSPRSGDLSVYWYQQSLDQGLQFLIQYYNGEERAKGNILERFSAQQFPDLHSELNLSSLELGDSALYFCASSAGTANTEAFFGQGTRLTVV.

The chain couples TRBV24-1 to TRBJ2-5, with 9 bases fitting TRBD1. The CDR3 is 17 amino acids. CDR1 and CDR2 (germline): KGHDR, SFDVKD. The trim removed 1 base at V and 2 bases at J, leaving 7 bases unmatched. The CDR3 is CATSDFGTGPLQETQYF. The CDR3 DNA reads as TGTGCCACCAGTGATTTCGGGACAGGGCCTCTACAAGAGACCCAGTACTTC.

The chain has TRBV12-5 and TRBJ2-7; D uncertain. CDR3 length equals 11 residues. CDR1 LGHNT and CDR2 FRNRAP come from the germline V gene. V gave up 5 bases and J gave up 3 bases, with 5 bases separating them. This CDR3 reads CASGLNYEQYF. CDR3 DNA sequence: TGTGCTAGTGGTCTAAACTACGAGCAGTACTTC.

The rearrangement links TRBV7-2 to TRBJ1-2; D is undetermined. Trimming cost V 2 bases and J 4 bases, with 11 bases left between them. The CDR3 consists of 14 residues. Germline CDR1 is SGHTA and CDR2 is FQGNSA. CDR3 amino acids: CASSLPGNPYGYTF. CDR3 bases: TGTGCCAGCAGCTTACCGGGGAATCCCTATGGCTACACCTTC.

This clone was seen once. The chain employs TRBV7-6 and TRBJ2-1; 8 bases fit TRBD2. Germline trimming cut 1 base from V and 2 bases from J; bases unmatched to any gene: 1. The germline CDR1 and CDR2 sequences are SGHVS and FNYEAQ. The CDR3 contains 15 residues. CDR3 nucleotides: TGTGCCAGCAGCTTAGTGCGGGGGGCCTACAATGAGCAGTTCTTC. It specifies CASSLVRGAYNEQFF.

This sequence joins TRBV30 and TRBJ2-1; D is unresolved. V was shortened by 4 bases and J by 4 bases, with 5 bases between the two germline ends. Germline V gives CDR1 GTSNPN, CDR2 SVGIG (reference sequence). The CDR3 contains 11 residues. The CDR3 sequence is CAWIAYNEQFF. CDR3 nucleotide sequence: TGTGCCTGGATTGCGTACAATGAGCAGTTCTTC.

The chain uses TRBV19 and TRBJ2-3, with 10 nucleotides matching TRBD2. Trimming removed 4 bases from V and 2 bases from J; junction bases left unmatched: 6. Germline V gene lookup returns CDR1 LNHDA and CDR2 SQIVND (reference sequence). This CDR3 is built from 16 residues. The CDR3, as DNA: TGTGCCAGTAGTACACCGACTAGCGGGTCCACAGATACGCAGTATTTT. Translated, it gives CASSTPTSGSTDTQYF.

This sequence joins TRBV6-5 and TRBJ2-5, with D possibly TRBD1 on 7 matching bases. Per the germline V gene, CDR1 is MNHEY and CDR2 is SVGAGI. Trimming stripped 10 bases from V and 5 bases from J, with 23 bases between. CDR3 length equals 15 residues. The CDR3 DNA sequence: TGTGCCACCGGAGGGGGCTCTAGGGGCGCGGAGACCCAGTACTTC. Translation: CATGGGSRGAETQYF.

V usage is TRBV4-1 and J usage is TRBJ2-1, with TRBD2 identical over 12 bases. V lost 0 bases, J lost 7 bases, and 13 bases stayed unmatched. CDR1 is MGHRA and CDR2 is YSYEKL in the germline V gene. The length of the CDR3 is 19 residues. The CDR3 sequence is CASSQDSPSGRGDKNEQFF. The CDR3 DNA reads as TGCGCCAGCAGCCAAGATTCTCCTAGCGGGAGGGGAGACAAGAATGAGCAGTTCTTC.

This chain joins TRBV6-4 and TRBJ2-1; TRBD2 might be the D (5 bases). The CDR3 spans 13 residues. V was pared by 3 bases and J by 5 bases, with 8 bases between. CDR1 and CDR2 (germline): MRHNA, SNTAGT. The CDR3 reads CASSEIANNEQFF. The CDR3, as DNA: TGTGCCAGCAGTGAAATAGCGAACAATGAGCAGTTCTTC.